The subject of this entry is one T cell receptor (beta chain). The sample originates from a study of blood T cell repertoires in COVID-19. The protocol was immunoSEQ multiplex PCR, while the TCRdb copy is restricted to in-frame clones and leaves out a portion. Here the sample spans 55,000 to 80,000 clones, 80% to 90% being singletons. Germline V CDR1 and CDR2: MNHEY, SVGAGI. With 5 bases clipped from V and 6 bases from J, the junction kept 9 bases outside the gene matches. The CDR3 runs to 14 residues. This chain links TRBV6-5 with TRBJ2-7, with 8 bases that match TRBD2. The specimen was peripheral blood. The origin of this receptor is a man aged 45-65 years with active COVID-19. The CDR3 coding sequence is TGTGCCAGCAGTCCCCAGCGGGAGTTCATCGAGCAGTACTTC. This sequence encodes CASSPQREFIEQYF.